This TCR beta chain was sequenced in a study of T cells expressing NK-cell markers. Study-level background: According to the study, TCR beta repertoires originated from sorted CD3+CD56+NKG2C+, CD3+CD56+NKG2C- and CD3+CD56-NKG2C+ T cells. Within the sequenced cohort of eight donors, seven exhibited HCMV seropositivity and one was seronegative. Study-level points and caveats: About 1.0-8% of CD8+ T cells in six or seven donors belonged to dominant NKG2C+ clonotypes.

About this clonotype itself: The antigen remains undetermined.

In generating TCR beta cDNA, 5'RACE template switching with UMIs was used. TCRdb reprocessed the 5' RACE reads, keeping one entry per CDR3 protein, no DNA. The sample data list around 470,000 distinct CDR3 sequences. The length of the CDR3 is 13 residues. V is TRBV12-3 or TRBV12-4 and J is TRBJ2-5; the D call from TCRdb, TRBD1, cannot be confirmed without DNA. The sample was blood T cells: a sorted CD56 or NKG2C T cell subset, CD4+ or CD8+ T cells, or bulk PBMC T cells (not recorded which). This TCR derives from a woman in her fifties or sixties in good health. Here the CDR3 reads CASTLTGQETQYF.